This T cell receptor (beta chain) was found in a study of blood T cell repertoires in COVID-19. Study-level background: Researchers got acute and convalescent COVID-19 samples from the United States, Italy and Spain. PBMCs, B-cell-depleted T cells, or T cells were the source of the cDNA or gDNA that made up the material.

Seattle enrolled patients during active infection and tracked them longitudinally. After removal of 4 bases from V and 4 bases from J, the junction contained 11 bases not matched to a gene. The germline V gene encodes CDR1 WNHNN and CDR2 SYGVQD (reference sequence). The CDR3 is 16 residues long. In the original workflow: Reference gene primer amplification yielded estimated nucleated cell counts. Sequenced by immunoSEQ multiplex PCR; TCRdb stores in-frame clones only, minus some. From that table come the V and J calls and clone size; the DNA was used to work out D and trimming. This sample carries about 150,000 clones, 65% to 90% of them seen once, and the ten largest clones take 9% to 14%.

The sample taken for sequencing was peripheral blood. This rearrangement joins TRBV10-1 to TRBJ1-1; 8 bases map to TRBD1. The receptor comes from an older woman with COVID-19, enrolled during active disease. CDR3 amino acids: CASSARDRPFVTEAFF. CDR3 sequence (DNA): TGCGCCAGCAGTGCCCGGGACAGGCCATTTGTCACTGAAGCTTTCTTT.